These 10 T cell receptor beta chains share one sample of origin, sequenced in a study of blood T cell repertoires in COVID-19. Sequencing was performed with immunoSEQ multiplex PCR; in TCRdb, only in-frame clones are kept and a portion is missing. The table has some 250,000 clones, around 81% seen once. Sequencing was done on a sample of peripheral blood. The receptors stem from a woman of 80 years or more with COVID-19, enrolled during active disease.

This clone has more than one count but fewer than ten. The rearrangement uses TRBV9 and TRBJ1-1; D is possibly TRBD1 (6 bases). The CDR3 has 14 amino acids. The ends were cut back, 0 bases at V and 2 bases at J, with 8 bases in the middle. Germline loops: CDR1 SGDLS, CDR2 YYNGEE. CDR3: CASSVDRANTEAFF. CDR3 in DNA: TGTGCCAGCAGCGTAGACAGGGCTAACACTGAAGCTTTCTTT.

The chain uses TRBV10-3 and TRBJ2-4, with a tentative D call TRBD2 (5 bases). The CDR3 has 13 residues. Per the germline V gene, CDR1 is ENHRY and CDR2 is SYGVKD. The V end lost 6 bases, the J end lost 4 bases, and 10 bases lay between the germline ends. DNA for the CDR3: TGTGCCATCAGCGGGGAGATGAAAAACATTCAGTACTTC. Amino acids: CAISGEMKNIQYF.

The rearrangement links TRBV3-1 (or the pseudogene TRBV3-2) to TRBJ2-3; perhaps TRBD1 as D (6 bases). Germline-derived CDR1 and CDR2 are LGHDT and YNNKEL (reference sequence). CDR3 length: 16 amino acids. V gave up 1 base and J gave up 1 base, with 12 bases separating them. CDR3 in DNA: TGTGCCAGCAGCCAAGGGGTAGGGGGAGGCACAGATACGCAGTATTTT. It encodes CASSQGVGGGTDTQYF.

This chain joins TRBV4-1 and TRBJ2-7; D possibly corresponds to TRBD1 (6 bases). The CDR3 has 16 residues. V was trimmed by 4 bases and J by 4 bases, leaving 20 bases between them. The germline V gene has CDR1 MGHRA and CDR2 YSYEKL. The CDR3 DNA is TGCGCCAGCAGCCCGACCCGCCGAGACAGGCAATACGAGCAGTACTTC. Its translation is CASSPTRRDRQYEQYF.

V gene TRBV12-3 or TRBV12-4 combines with J gene TRBJ2-7; 8 bases agree with TRBD2. V was pared by 3 bases and J by 7 bases, with 5 bases of the junction left unmatched. The CDR3 spans 13 residues. CDR3 bases: TGTGCCAGCAGTTTCGGACTAGCTAGGGAGCAGTACTTC. Its protein product is CASSFGLAREQYF.

This chain uses TRBV30 with TRBJ1-4; TRBD1 agrees at 9 bases. Germline trimming cut 5 bases from V and 2 bases from J; bases unmatched to any gene: 9. The CDR3 runs to 16 residues. Germline V CDR1 and CDR2: GTSNPN, SVGIG (reference sequence). The CDR3 loop reads CAWALRTGETNEKLFF. The CDR3 region has the DNA TGTGCCTGGGCCCTCCGGACAGGGGAGACTAATGAAAAACTGTTTTTT. The full variable domain, in which reference TRBV30 and TRBJ1-4 provide the parts outside the CDR3, is SQTIHQWPATLVQPVGSPLSLECTVEGTSNPNLYWYRQAAGRGLQLLFYSVGIGQISSEVPQNLSASRPQDRQFILSSKKLLLSDSGFYLCAWALRTGETNEKLFFGSGTQLSVL.

The V and J genes are TRBV24-1 and TRBJ2-7; no clear D gene. Germline V lookup: CDR1 KGHDR, CDR2 SFDVKD. CDR3 length equals 14 residues. Trimming stripped 8 bases from V and 0 bases from J, with 13 bases between. The CDR3: CATILERSSYEQYF. In nucleotides, the CDR3 is TGTGCCACCATTCTGGAGCGATCCTCCTACGAGCAGTACTTC.

The CDR3 protein is CASSPRGLVNEQFF. The CDR3 coding sequence is TGTGCCAGCTCACCACGCGGACTAGTTAATGAGCAGTTCTTC. This chain connects TRBV18 to TRBJ2-1; 7 positions match TRBD2. The germline gives CDR1 KGHSH, CDR2 LQKENI. This CDR3 spans 14 amino acids. Losses at the gene ends were 1 base for V and 7 bases for J; bases not matched to a gene: 4.

This chain uses TRBV27 with TRBJ2-7, with 9 bases matching TRBD1. CDR1 and CDR2 from the germline V gene are MNHEY and SMNVEV (reference sequence). Losses at the gene ends were 3 bases for V and 7 bases for J; bases not matched to a gene: 7. The CDR3 length is 14 residues. CDR3 region: CASSFRDRVGEQYF. The CDR3 coding sequence is TGTGCCAGCAGTTTCCGGGACAGGGTGGGAGAGCAGTACTTC.

V is TRBV4-2 and J is TRBJ2-7; D may be TRBD1 (6 bases). The CDR3 has 14 amino acids. The V gene lost 4 bases and the J gene lost 4 bases, with 14 bases spanning the gap. Per germline, CDR1 LGHNA and CDR2 YNFKEQ. The chain's CDR3 is CASSLSGTSYEQYF. The CDR3 DNA reads TGTGCCAGCAGCCTGTCGGGGACATCTTACGAGCAGTACTTC.